Following are 11 T cell receptor beta chains from one sample sequenced in a study of blood T cells in healthy people across ages. A J-beta primer mix and a sample-barcoded 5' primer were used in a second PCR of roughly 7 to 12 cycles. Using its own MiXCR run on the 5' RACE reads, TCRdb lists one record per CDR3 protein. Of around 780,000 distinct CDR3 sequences listed, 20% to 30% are singletons. The same specimen was also included in a second study, on T cells of mothers and their children.

The sample was blood. The receptor set was obtained from a boy under 18 in good health.

This clonotype was picked up a small number of times. The V and J genes are TRBV29-1 and TRBJ2-1; 8 bases match TRBD1. CDR1 and CDR2 from the germline V gene are SQVTM and ANQGSEA. There are 11 residues in the CDR3. The V gene end was trimmed by 7 bases and the J gene end by 9 bases; junction bases not matched to a gene: 5. The CDR3 loop reads CSGTGLSEQFF. Written as DNA, the CDR3 is TGCAGCGGGACAGGGTTAAGTGAGCAGTTCTTC.

V is TRBV4-1 and J is TRBJ2-7, with TRBD2 as a possible D gene (6 bases). Germline CDR1 reads MGHRA; CDR2 reads YSYEKL. V lost 2 bases and J 3 bases, leaving 23 bases between the germline ends. The CDR3 length is 18 residues. The CDR3 protein is CASSQREGSSAQGYEQYF. The CDR3 DNA reads TGCGCCAGCAGCCAACGGGAAGGGTCTAGCGCCCAGGGCTACGAGCAGTACTTC.

The sample holds a few counts of this clonotype. This rearrangement joins TRBV29-1 to TRBJ2-1; tentatively, D is TRBD1 or TRBD2 (6 bases each). The CDR3 length is 13 residues. V lost 8 bases to trimming and J lost 6 bases, with 17 bases between them. Germline loops: CDR1 SQVTM, CDR2 ANQGSEA. CDR3 coding DNA: TGCAGCTCCTCTCCTCGGGGGCGCAATGAGCAGTTCTTC. Its protein product is CSSSPRGRNEQFF.

J is TRBJ1-1 and V is TRBV28; tentative D call: TRBD1 (6 bases). Per the germline V gene, CDR1 is MDHEN and CDR2 is SYDVKM. This CDR3 has 13 residues. V shed 5 bases and J shed 3 bases, with 10 bases lying between them. The CDR3 here is CASSRGTYTEAFF. The CDR3, as DNA: TGTGCCAGCAGTCGTGGGACATACACTGAAGCTTTCTTT.

This chain uses TRBV29-1 with TRBJ1-1; the D is unclear. The CDR3 covers 12 residues. V was clipped by 1 base and J by 8 bases, with 11 bases between them. Germline V gene data show CDR1 as SQVTM and CDR2 as ANQGSEA. The CDR3 nucleotides read TGCAGCGTTGAAGGAATACAGTTAGAAGCTTTCTTT. This translates into CSVEGIQLEAFF.

This sequence joins TRBV19 and TRBJ1-6, with TRBD1 identical over 7 bases. Germline V gene lookup returns CDR1 LNHDA and CDR2 SQIVND (reference sequence). After removal of 7 bases from V and 7 bases from J, the junction contained 10 bases not matched to a gene. This CDR3 region has 15 residues. CDR3 nucleotide sequence: TGTGCCAGTAAGAACCGGGACAGACTAAATTCACCCCTCCACTTT. This encodes CASKNRDRLNSPLHF.

The rearrangement joins TRBV18 to TRBJ2-3, with D possibly being TRBD1 (6 bases). Germline V gives CDR1 KGHSH, CDR2 LQKENI. CDR3 length: 15 amino acids. Between the trimmed V and J ends, which lost 3 bases and 2 bases, there was a span of 12 bases. The CDR3 DNA sequence: TGTGCCAGCTCACCTGGGGACACGATCACAGATACGCAGTATTTT. Translated, it gives CASSPGDTITDTQYF.

In its sample, this clonotype was seen many times. The chain couples TRBV6-5 to TRBJ2-7, with 10 bases that match TRBD2. The CDR3 totals 15 residues. V shed 2 bases, J shed 8 bases, and the junction held 9 bases outside the gene matches. Looked up from germline, CDR1 is MNHEY and CDR2 is SVGAGI. CDR3 sequence: CASSYPGTSAGKQYF. DNA for the CDR3: TGTGCCAGCAGTTACCCCGGGACTAGCGCCGGAAAGCAGTACTTC.

The V call is TRBV11-2, the J call TRBJ2-1; 8 nucleotides match TRBD1. This CDR3 has 15 amino acids. In germline, CDR1 is SGHAT, CDR2 FQNNGV. The ends lost 5 bases at V and 2 bases at J; junction bases unmatched: 5. CDR3 loop: CASSPVQGAYNEQFF. In DNA form, the CDR3 reads TGTGCCAGCAGCCCGGTACAGGGGGCCTACAATGAGCAGTTCTTC.

The sample holds many counts of this clonotype. The chain is built from TRBV5-1 and TRBJ2-1, with 9 nucleotides matching TRBD2. Per the germline V gene, CDR1 is SGHRS and CDR2 is YFSETQ. This CDR3 has 16 amino acids. V lost 4 bases, J lost 6 bases, and 11 bases stayed unmatched. For the CDR3, the DNA is TGCGCCAGCAGCCCGTCGGGACTAGCAGCCGTCAATGAGCAGTTCTTC. Its protein is CASSPSGLAAVNEQFF.

This clonotype came up a few times. V usage is TRBV20-1 and J usage is TRBJ2-5, with D uncertain. The assigned J gene may be wrong: the sequence end matches TRBJ2-1 better. Germline V gives CDR1 DFQATT, CDR2 SNEGSKA (reference sequence). There are 14 residues in the CDR3. The CDR3 loop reads CSARDLTAPNEQFF. In DNA, the CDR3 is TGCAGTGCTAGAGATTTGACGGCACCAAATGAGCAGTTCTTC.